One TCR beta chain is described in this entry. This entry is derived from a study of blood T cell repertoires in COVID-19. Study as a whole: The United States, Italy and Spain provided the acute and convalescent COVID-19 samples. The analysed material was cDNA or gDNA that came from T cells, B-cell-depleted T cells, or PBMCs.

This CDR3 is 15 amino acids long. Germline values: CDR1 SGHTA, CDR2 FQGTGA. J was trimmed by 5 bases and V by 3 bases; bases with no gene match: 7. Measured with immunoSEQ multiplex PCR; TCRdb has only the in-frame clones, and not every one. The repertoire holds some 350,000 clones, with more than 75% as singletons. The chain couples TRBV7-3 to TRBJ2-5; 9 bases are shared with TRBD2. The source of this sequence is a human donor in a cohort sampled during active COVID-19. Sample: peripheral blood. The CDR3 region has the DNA TGTGCCAGCAGCTTTGGCGGGGGGGCCGTCGAGACCCAGTACTTC. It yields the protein CASSFGGGAVETQYF.